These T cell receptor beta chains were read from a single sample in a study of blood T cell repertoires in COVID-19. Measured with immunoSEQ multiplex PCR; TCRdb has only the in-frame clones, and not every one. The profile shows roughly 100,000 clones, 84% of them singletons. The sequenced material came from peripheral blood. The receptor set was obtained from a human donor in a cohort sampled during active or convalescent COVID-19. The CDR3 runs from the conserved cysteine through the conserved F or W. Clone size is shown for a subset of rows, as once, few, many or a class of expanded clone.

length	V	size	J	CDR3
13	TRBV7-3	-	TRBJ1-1	CASSSNFNTEAFF
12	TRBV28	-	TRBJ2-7	CASRGLTYEQYF
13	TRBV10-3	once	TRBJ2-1	CAISGSGTGEQFF
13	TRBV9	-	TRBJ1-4	CASSGLLDEKLFF
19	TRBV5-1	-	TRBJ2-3	CASSFHGTGLRGPEDTQYF
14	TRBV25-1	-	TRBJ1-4	CASSNPGANEKLFF
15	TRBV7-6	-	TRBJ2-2	CASSPTSVRTGELFF
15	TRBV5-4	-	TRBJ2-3	CASSLGRVDADTQYF
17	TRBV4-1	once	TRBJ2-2	CASSQDAVSADSGELFF
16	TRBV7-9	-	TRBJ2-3	CASSPTGLAGLGTQYF
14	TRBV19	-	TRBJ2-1	CASRKAGGPDEQFF
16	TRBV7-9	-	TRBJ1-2	CASSLGKGQDGYGYTF
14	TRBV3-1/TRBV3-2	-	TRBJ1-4	CASSSPRGGEKLFF
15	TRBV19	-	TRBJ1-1	CASSRREMMNTEAFF
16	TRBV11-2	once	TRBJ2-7	CASSSPSQGARYEQYF
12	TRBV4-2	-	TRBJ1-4	CASSREEGKLFF
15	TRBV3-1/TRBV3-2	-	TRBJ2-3	CASSRTSGGTDTQYF
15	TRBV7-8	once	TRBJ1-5	CASSLISGINQPQHF
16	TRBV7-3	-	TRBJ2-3	CASNFPGRGRTDTQYF
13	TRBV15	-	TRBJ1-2	CATSRDRTVGYTF
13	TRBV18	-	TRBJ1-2	CASSFSGRYGYTF
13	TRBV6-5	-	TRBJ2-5	CASSRSVQETQYF
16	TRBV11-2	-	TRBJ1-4	CASSLGFRQGNGKLFF
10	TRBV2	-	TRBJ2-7	CASSELEQYF
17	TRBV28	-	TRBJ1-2	CASNPVGTGAARAGYTF
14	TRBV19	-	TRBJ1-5	CASSIVAMNQPQHF
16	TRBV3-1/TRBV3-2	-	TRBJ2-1	CASSRTGLATYNEQFF
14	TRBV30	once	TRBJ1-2	CAWETDAQRYGYTF
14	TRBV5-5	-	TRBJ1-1	CASNLAWANTEAFF
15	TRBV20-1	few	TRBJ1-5	CSASMSDSSNQPQHF
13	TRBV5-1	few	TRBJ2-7	CASGPLAPIEQYF
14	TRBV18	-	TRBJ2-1	CASSATSAGNEQFF
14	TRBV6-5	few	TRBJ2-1	CASRLQGAYNEQFF